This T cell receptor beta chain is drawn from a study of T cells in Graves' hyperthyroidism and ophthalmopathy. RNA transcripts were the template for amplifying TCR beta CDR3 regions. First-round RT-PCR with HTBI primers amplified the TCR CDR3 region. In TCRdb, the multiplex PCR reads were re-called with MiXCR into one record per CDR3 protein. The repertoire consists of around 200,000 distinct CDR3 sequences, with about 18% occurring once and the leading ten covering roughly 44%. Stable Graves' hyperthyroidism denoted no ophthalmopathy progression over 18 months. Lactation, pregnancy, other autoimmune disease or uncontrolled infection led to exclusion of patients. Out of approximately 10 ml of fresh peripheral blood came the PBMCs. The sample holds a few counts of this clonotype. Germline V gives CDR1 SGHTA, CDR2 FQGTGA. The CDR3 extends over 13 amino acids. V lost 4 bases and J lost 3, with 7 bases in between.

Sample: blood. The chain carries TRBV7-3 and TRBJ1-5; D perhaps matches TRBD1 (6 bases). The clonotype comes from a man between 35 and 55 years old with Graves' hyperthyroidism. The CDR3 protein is CASSWGANQPQHF. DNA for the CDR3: TGTGCCAGCAGCTGGGGGGCCAATCAGCCCCAGCATTTT.